This entry features one T cell receptor beta chain sequence. Its antigen is currently unknown. The authors extracted at least 6 micrograms of total RNA per sample. The germline V gene has CDR1 MNHNY and CDR2 SVGAGI (reference sequence). This CDR3 region has 14 residues. V shed 5 bases and J 4 bases; nucleotides not matched to a gene: 5. The data originate from a study of blood T cells in healthy people across ages. The study's findings and limits: Strong correlation was found linking TCR beta diversity to naive T cell percentage. A roughly linear fall in TCR beta diversity per million T cells was seen with increasing age.

A second about 6 to 11 cycle PCR used barcoded and J-beta primers. MiXCR, run by TCRdb on the 5' RACE reads, gives a single entry per CDR3 protein. The sample records about 1,500,000 distinct CDR3 sequences, 28% being singletons. V gene TRBV6-6 combines with J gene TRBJ2-3; 8 nucleotides agree with TRBD1. This sequence was found in a woman under 40 in good health. Sequenced material: blood. In nucleotides, the CDR3 is TGTGCCAGCAGTCAGGACAGGGTGTCAGATACGCAGTATTTT. Translation gives CASSQDRVSDTQYF.